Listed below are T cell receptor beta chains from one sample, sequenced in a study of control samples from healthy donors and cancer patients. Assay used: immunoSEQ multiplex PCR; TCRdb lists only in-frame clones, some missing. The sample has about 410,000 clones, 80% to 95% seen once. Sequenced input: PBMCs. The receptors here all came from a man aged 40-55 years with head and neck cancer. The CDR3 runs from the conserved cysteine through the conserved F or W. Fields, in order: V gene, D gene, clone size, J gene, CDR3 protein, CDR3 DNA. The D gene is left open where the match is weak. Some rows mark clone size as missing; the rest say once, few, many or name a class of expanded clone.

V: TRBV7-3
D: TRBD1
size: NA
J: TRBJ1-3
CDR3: CASSPHRGSGNTIYF
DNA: TGTGCCAGCAGCCCCCACAGGGGCTCTGGAAACACCATATATTTT

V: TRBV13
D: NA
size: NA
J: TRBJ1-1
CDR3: CASSRGGLGPEAFF
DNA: TGTGCCAGCAGCCGTGGAGGGCTGGGGCCTGAAGCTTTCTTT

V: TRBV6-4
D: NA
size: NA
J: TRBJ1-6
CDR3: CASSEVAGGDNSPLHF
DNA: TGTGCCAGCAGTGAAGTAGCGGGGGGCGACAATTCACCCCTCCACTTT

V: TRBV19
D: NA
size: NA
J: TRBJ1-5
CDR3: CASSIAPGAINNQPQHF
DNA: TGTGCCAGTAGTATAGCGCCCGGGGCGATCAACAATCAGCCCCAGCATTTT

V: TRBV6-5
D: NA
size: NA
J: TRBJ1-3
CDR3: CASSPGGPGNTIYF
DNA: TGTGCCAGCTCACCCGGCGGGCCTGGAAACACCATATATTTT

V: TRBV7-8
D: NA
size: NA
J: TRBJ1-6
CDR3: CASSTDSSDGSPLHF
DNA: TGTGCCAGCAGCACCGACTCTTCCGACGGCTCACCCCTCCACTTT

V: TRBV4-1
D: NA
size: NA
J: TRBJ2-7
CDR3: CASSQVSLSAGTSEQYF
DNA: TGCGCCAGCAGCCAAGTCTCCCTCTCGGCGGGGACGAGCGAGCAGTACTTC

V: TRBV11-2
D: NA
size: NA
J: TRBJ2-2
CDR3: CASSLDDLNTGELFF
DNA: TGTGCCAGCAGCTTAGATGACCTGAACACCGGGGAGCTGTTTTTT

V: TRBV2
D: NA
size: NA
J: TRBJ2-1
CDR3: CASSAFVGSRNEQFF
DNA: TGTGCCAGCAGTGCGTTCGTCGGTTCTCGAAATGAGCAGTTCTTC

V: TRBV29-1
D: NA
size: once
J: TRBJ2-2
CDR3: CSVRTQINTGELFF
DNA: TGCAGCGTAAGGACGCAAATCAACACCGGGGAGCTGTTTTTT